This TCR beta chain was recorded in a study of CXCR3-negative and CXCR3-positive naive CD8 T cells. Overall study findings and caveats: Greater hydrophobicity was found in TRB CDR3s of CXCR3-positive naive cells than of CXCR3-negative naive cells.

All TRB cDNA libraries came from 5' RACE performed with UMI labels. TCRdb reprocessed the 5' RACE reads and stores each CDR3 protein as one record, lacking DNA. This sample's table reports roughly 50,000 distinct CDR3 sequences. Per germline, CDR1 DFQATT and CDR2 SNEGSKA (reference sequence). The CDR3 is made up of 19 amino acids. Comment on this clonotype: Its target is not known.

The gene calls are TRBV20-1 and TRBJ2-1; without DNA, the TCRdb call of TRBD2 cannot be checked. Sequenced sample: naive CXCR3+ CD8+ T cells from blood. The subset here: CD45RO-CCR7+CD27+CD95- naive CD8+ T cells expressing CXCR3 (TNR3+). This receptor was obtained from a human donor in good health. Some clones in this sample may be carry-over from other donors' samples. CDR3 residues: CSARDLTSGGFNSYNEQFF.